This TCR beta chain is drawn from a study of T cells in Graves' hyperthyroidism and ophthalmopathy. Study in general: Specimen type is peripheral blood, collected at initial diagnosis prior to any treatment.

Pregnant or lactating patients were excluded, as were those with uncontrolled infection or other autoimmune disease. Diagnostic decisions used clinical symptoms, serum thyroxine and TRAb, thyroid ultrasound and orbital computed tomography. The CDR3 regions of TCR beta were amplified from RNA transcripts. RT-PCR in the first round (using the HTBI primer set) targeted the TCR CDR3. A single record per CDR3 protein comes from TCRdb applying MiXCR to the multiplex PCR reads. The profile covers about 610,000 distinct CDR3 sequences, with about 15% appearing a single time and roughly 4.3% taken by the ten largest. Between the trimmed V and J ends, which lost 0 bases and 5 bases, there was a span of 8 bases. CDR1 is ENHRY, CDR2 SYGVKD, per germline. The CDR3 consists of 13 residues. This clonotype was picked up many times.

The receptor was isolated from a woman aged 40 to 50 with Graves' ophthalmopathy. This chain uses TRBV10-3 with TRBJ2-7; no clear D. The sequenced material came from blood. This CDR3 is CAISESGFNEQYF. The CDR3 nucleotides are TGTGCCATCAGTGAGTCCGGGTTCAACGAGCAGTACTTC.